This T cell receptor (beta chain) was observed in a study of shared clonotypes between healthy human individuals. As defined, naive CD8 cells were CD45RO-negative and positively selected for CCR7, with terminally differentiated effector memory CD45RA+ cells excluded. For this clone: The antigen remains undetermined.

Running of the assay took place at deep level. Here immunoSEQ multiplex PCR was the method, and the copy in TCRdb shows in-frame clones only, minus some. The sample includes about 2.1 million clones, just under 95% of them seen just once. Study-wide findings and caveats: Incomplete sequencing of sorted subsets was indicated by rarefaction despite large depth. Naive subsets generally had larger estimated richness than memory subsets.

The sequence derives from a man younger than 30 in good health. Some clones in this sample may be carry-over from other donors' samples. The sequenced sample was naive CD8+ T cells from PBMCs.

CDR3 sequence reads: CASTPGGGYEQYF. The CDR3 DNA reads TGTGCCAGCACACCGGGGGGCGGCTACGAGCAGTACTTC. V usage is TRBV28 and J usage is TRBJ2-7; a weak D match, TRBD2 (7 bases). The CDR3 covers 13 residues. Looked up from germline, CDR1 is MDHEN and CDR2 is SYDVKM. Trimming removed 7 bases at V and 3 bases at J, with 13 bases between.